This TCR beta chain stems from a study of blood T cell repertoires in COVID-19. In the study overall: Acute and convalescent COVID-19 samples came from the United States, Italy and Spain. From T cells, B-cell-depleted T cells, or PBMCs came the material, which was cDNA or gDNA.

In the original analysis: Researchers report that nucleated cell counts were estimated from reference gene primer amplification. Clones were sequenced by immunoSEQ multiplex PCR, and TCRdb holds only the in-frame ones, with some missing. V and J calls and clone size come straight from that table; D and trimming were deduced from the DNA. The data show tens of thousands of clones, with approximately 85% seen just once and under 4.5% held by the top ten. This clonotype was obtained from a man aged 60-69 years with acute or convalescent COVID-19. The sequenced sample consisted of peripheral blood.

CDR3 region: CASSFPSNYGYTF. CDR3 in DNA: TGTGCCAGCAGCTTCCCCAGTAACTATGGCTACACCTTC. This chain links TRBV5-4 with TRBJ1-2; D not resolved. This CDR3 contains 13 residues. Germline CDR1 SGHNT, CDR2 YYREEE (reference sequence). V was pared by 2 bases and J by 1 base, with 6 bases between.